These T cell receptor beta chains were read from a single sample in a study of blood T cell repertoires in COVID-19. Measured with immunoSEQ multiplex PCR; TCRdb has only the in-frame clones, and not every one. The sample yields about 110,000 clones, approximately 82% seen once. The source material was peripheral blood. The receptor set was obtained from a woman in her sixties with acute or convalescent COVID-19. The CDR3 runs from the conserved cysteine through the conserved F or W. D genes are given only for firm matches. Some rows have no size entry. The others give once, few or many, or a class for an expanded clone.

TGTGCCAGTAGTATACGGGTAGACACTGAAGCTTTCTTT | CASSIRVDTEAFF | TRBJ1-1 | - | TRBV19 | -
TGCGCCAGCGGATTCGAGACAGGGAAAGAGACCCAGTACTTC | CASGFETGKETQYF | TRBJ2-5 | - | TRBV5-1 | TRBD1
TGTGCCAGCAAGAGTAGAAACGAGCAGTACTTC | CASKSRNEQYF | TRBJ2-7 | few | TRBV27 | -
TGTGCCAGTAGCGCCGGGACTCTCTCCTACAATGAGCAGTTCTTC | CASSAGTLSYNEQFF | TRBJ2-1 | once | TRBV19 | -
TGTGCCTGGAGTTTTACAGAAAATCAGCCCCAGCATTTT | CAWSFTENQPQHF | TRBJ1-5 | few | TRBV30 | -
TGTGCCAGCAGCCCTTCCGGCTATGGCTACACCTTC | CASSPSGYGYTF | TRBJ1-2 | - | TRBV3-1/TRBV3-2 | -
TGTGCCAGCAGCTCGGGGGACAGGGTATATGGCTACACCTTC | CASSSGDRVYGYTF | TRBJ1-2 | - | TRBV5-6 | TRBD1
TGCGCCAGCAGTCGGTCTCGAGAGACCCAGTACTTC | CASSRSRETQYF | TRBJ2-5 | many | TRBV10-1 | -
TGTGCCACCAGCAGTCCCGGCAGTCCCGGGACAGGGATCACTCAGCCCCAGCATTTT | CATSSPGSPGTGITQPQHF | TRBJ1-5 | - | TRBV15 | TRBD1
TGTGCCAGCAGTCGCCGTAGACAGGGGTTCTCTGGAAACACCATATATTTT | CASSRRRQGFSGNTIYF | TRBJ1-3 | - | TRBV6-6 | TRBD1
TGTGCCAGCAGCTCCGGGAGCGGACATACGAGGGAGCAGTACTTC | CASSSGSGHTREQYF | TRBJ2-7 | - | TRBV13 | -
TGTGCCAGCAGTTCAGGGTCCAACTATGGCTACACCTTC | CASSSGSNYGYTF | TRBJ1-2 | - | TRBV28 | -
TGTGCCAGCAGATCCCGGGAGGGAAAGGGAAACACCATATATTTT | CASRSREGKGNTIYF | TRBJ1-3 | - | TRBV2 | -
TGTGCCAGCAGTTTTACCGGGAACTACGAGCAGTACTTC | CASSFTGNYEQYF | TRBJ2-7 | - | TRBV28 | -
TGTGCCTGTCACCTCCTCCGGGGGAAGAACACTGAAGCTTTCTTT | CACHLLRGKNTEAFF | TRBJ1-1 | few | TRBV28 | -
TGTGCCAGCAGCCAGTTTGGCGACAGGGATGAAGCTTTCTTT | CASSQFGDRDEAFF | TRBJ1-1 | - | TRBV14 | TRBD1
TGTGCCATCAGAGAGACAGGCTCACCCCTCCACTTT | CAIRETGSPLHF | TRBJ1-6 | - | TRBV10-3 | -
TGTGCCAGCAGCGAGGACTCACTTTATTACAATGAGCAGTTCTTC | CASSEDSLYYNEQFF | TRBJ2-1 | few | TRBV9 | -
TGCGCCAGCAGCTATTCCTTAGATAATCCCAGGGAGTACTTC | CASSYSLDNPREYF | TRBJ2-7 | - | TRBV5-1 | -
TGCGCCAGCAGCTTGGAGCGGGGTGCTACGCAGTATTTT | CASSLERGATQYF | TRBJ2-3 | - | TRBV5-1 | TRBD2
TGTGCCAGCAGCTTACGAGGGCTGGACACCGGGGAGCTGTTTTTT | CASSLRGLDTGELFF | TRBJ2-2 | - | TRBV7-9 | -
TGCGCCAGCAGTGCGGGAAGCGAAGCTTTCTTT | CASSAGSEAFF | TRBJ1-1 | once | TRBV10-2 | -
TGTGCCAGTTCTAGCGGAAGCACAGATACGCAGTATTTT | CASSSGSTDTQYF | TRBJ2-3 | - | TRBV28 | TRBD2
TGCAGCGCGACAGGTCGTCTCTCCTACAATGAGCAGTTCTTC | CSATGRLSYNEQFF | TRBJ2-1 | - | TRBV29-1 | -
TGTGCCACGGGACAGTATAGCAATCAGCCCCAGCATTTT | CATGQYSNQPQHF | TRBJ1-5 | - | TRBV19 | TRBD1
TGTGCCAGCAGAGACCTACAGGGACCTAATCAGCCCCAGCATTTT | CASRDLQGPNQPQHF | TRBJ1-5 | - | TRBV27 | -
TGTGCCAGCAGCCCCGAGACCTACAATGAGCAGTTCTTC | CASSPETYNEQFF | TRBJ2-1 | once | TRBV6-5 | -
TGTGCCAGCAGATGGGACATCCGTAACAATGAGCAGTTCTTC | CASRWDIRNNEQFF | TRBJ2-1 | - | TRBV27 | -
TGTGCCAGCAGCGAAGGGGCTAGGCAGTATTTT | CASSEGARQYF | TRBJ2-3 | - | TRBV9 | -
TGTGCCAGCATTCGACAGGGGGGAAGAGAGACCCAGTACTTC | CASIRQGGRETQYF | TRBJ2-5 | - | TRBV28 | TRBD1
TGCAGCGTTGACGACAGCTATGGCTACACCTTC | CSVDDSYGYTF | TRBJ1-2 | - | TRBV29-1 | -
TGTGCCAGCAGGGCCGGTCCCCGGGGGACCCAGTACTTC | CASRAGPRGTQYF | TRBJ2-5 | - | TRBV6-5 | -
TGCGCCAGCAGCCAAGAGCCACAGGGAAACACTGAAGCTTTCTTT | CASSQEPQGNTEAFF | TRBJ1-1 | - | TRBV4-3 | -
TGTGCCAGCAGCCGGGAGTCCTTTCTCTACGAGCAGTACTTC | CASSRESFLYEQYF | TRBJ2-7 | once | TRBV7-8 | -
TGCGCCAGCAGCCAAGATTTAAAACTAGGGAGTTCTGGCTACACCTTC | CASSQDLKLGSSGYTF | TRBJ1-2 | - | TRBV4-3 | -
TGTGCCGGTTCCGTAGACAGGGGGTCCCAGCCCCAGCATTTT | CAGSVDRGSQPQHF | TRBJ1-5 | - | TRBV28 | TRBD1
TGCGCCAGCAGGAACGTGGAGGGAGGGATGAACACTGAAGCTTTCTTT | CASRNVEGGMNTEAFF | TRBJ1-1 | - | TRBV5-1 | -
TGTGCCAGCAGCTTAGGGCTACAGGGTCCCCAGTTCTTC | CASSLGLQGPQFF | TRBJ2-1 | - | TRBV7-2 | -
TGCAGTGCTACTGACAGCGGGAACACTGAAGCTTTCTTT | CSATDSGNTEAFF | TRBJ1-1 | - | TRBV20-1 | -